This T cell receptor (beta chain) was captured in a study of shared clonotypes between healthy human individuals. The study's findings and limits: Around 5% of naive CD4 clonotypes were common to a handful of donors. An effect of sequencing depth on clonotype sharing among donors was expected.

The protocol was immunoSEQ multiplex PCR, while the TCRdb copy is restricted to in-frame clones and leaves out a portion. The profile covers 600,000 to 700,000 clones, with around 73% appearing a single time and around 2% taken by the ten largest. Germline CDR1 and CDR2: MNHNS and SASEGT. The length of the CDR3 is 15 residues. V was clipped by 4 bases and J by 0 bases; unmatched bases: 3. This clone showed up just a few times. Its antigen is not known. The sequencing sample was made of memory CD4+ T cells sorted from blood. As for subset: CD45RA-negative fraction. The source of this sequence is a woman aged 30 to 39 in good health. The chain couples TRBV6-1 to TRBJ2-7; 10 nucleotides align to TRBD2. In DNA form, the CDR3 reads TGTGCCAGCAGTGTGTCTAGCGGGAGCTCCTACGAGCAGTACTTC. Its translation is CASSVSSGSSYEQYF.